The next 8 T cell receptor beta chains were all read from a single sample in a study of cytomegalovirus exposure and HLA in healthy donors. The primer mix had 60 Vbeta and 13 Jbeta primers. Sequenced by immunoSEQ multiplex PCR; TCRdb stores in-frame clones only, minus some. The profile shows 84,000 or so clones, around 85% of them singletons. Sequenced material: PBMCs. These receptors originate from a human donor in good health.

The chain employs TRBV6-5 and TRBJ1-3, with D unresolved. CDR1 is MNHEY, CDR2 SVGAGI, per germline. This CDR3 contains 14 residues. V lost 6 bases and J 1 base, leaving 10 bases between the germline ends. CDR3 nucleotide sequence: TGTGCCAGCAGGCGAGGGAGTTCTGGAAACACCATATATTTT. Translating gives CASRRGSSGNTIYF.

The CDR3 loop is CSVRTGGAVTGELFF. The CDR3 DNA is TGCAGCGTTAGGACAGGGGGCGCGGTCACCGGGGAGCTGTTTTTT. The chain recombines TRBV29-1 with TRBJ2-2; 11 nucleotides agree with TRBD1. The V and J ends lost 5 bases and 4 bases, in that order; junction bases with no gene match: 6. Germline CDR1 reads SQVTM; CDR2 reads ANQGSEA. The CDR3 totals 15 residues.

This sequence joins TRBV4-3 and TRBJ2-5; 11 nucleotides line up with TRBD2. V lost 2 bases and J lost 3; bases outside the gene matches: 2. Germline V gives CDR1 LGHNA, CDR2 YSLEER. The CDR3 length is 15 residues. CDR3 coding DNA: TGCGCCAGCAGCCAAATAGCGGGGGGGAAAGAGACCCAGTACTTC. This gives the protein CASSQIAGGKETQYF.

This chain joins TRBV6-4 and TRBJ2-3; tentatively, D is TRBD2 (6 bases). The V and J ends lost 5 bases and 4 bases respectively, with 16 bases between them. The CDR3 sequence is 15 residues long. The germline V gene has CDR1 MRHNA and CDR2 SNTAGT. CDR3 protein: CASSYSGAQADTQYF. DNA for the CDR3: TGTGCCAGCAGTTATTCGGGAGCCCAGGCAGATACGCAGTATTTT.

The chain has TRBV5-6 and TRBJ1-1; D unclear. Between the trimmed V and J ends, which lost 0 bases and 3 bases, there was a span of 6 bases. Germline values: CDR1 SGHDT, CDR2 YYEEEE. The CDR3 loop spans 13 amino acids. For the CDR3, the DNA is TGTGCCAGCAGCTTGGACACCCACACTGAAGCTTTCTTT. Residues: CASSLDTHTEAFF.

This chain connects TRBV10-3 to TRBJ2-1; unclear D gene. Germline loops: CDR1 ENHRY, CDR2 SYGVKD. The CDR3 extends over 17 amino acids. The germline V and J ends were trimmed by 0 bases and 0 bases, with 12 bases remaining between them. The CDR3 sequence is CAISESPLVISYNEQFF. The CDR3 coding sequence is TGTGCCATCAGTGAGTCCCCCCTAGTAATCTCCTACAATGAGCAGTTCTTC.

The gene calls are TRBV7-9 and TRBJ1-2, with a weak D call TRBD1 (5 bases). CDR1 is SEHNR, CDR2 FQNEAQ, per germline (reference sequence). The CDR3 sequence is 15 residues long. Trimming took 1 base from V and 2 from J, leaving 11 bases between them. CDR3 residues: CASSLGRDLNYGYTF. CDR3 coding DNA: TGTGCCAGCAGCTTAGGGAGGGACCTCAACTATGGCTACACCTTC.

The chain is built from TRBV2 and TRBJ2-5; D might be TRBD2 (6 bases). Germline V CDR1 and CDR2: SNHLY, FYNNEI. Trimming removed 8 bases at V and 5 bases at J, with 9 bases between. This CDR3 is built from 11 residues. CDR3: CASGTWETQYF. For the CDR3, the DNA is TGTGCCAGCGGGACTTGGGAGACCCAGTACTTC.